Following are 26 T cell receptor beta chains from one sample sequenced in a study of T cell responses to AZD1222 COVID-19 vaccine. Some clones are missing from TCRdb's copy, which holds only in-frame ones; the method was immunoSEQ multiplex PCR. The sample holds 130,000 or so clones, 75% to 95% seen once. Material: peripheral blood, obtained 28 days after the second AZD1222 dose. The receptors here all came from an adult who received the AZD1222 COVID-19 vaccine.

The chain carries TRBV2 and TRBJ1-2, with D perhaps matching TRBD1 (5 bases). This CDR3 has 14 residues. In germline, CDR1 is SNHLY, CDR2 FYNNEI. V lost 2 bases and J lost 2, with 9 bases in between. CDR3 nucleotides: TGTGCCAGCAGTGAAAACCGACAGAACTATGGCTACACCTTC. The encoded protein is CASSENRQNYGYTF.

The chain couples TRBV5-1 to TRBJ2-5, with D perhaps matching TRBD1 (5 bases). Germline V gives CDR1 SGHRS, CDR2 YFSETQ. Trimming stripped 8 bases from V and 1 base from J, with 9 bases between. The CDR3 loop spans 12 amino acids. This CDR3 reads CASRQSQETQYF. The CDR3 bases are TGCGCCAGTAGACAGAGCCAAGAGACCCAGTACTTC.

CDR3 protein: CASSTSDRGLGGYTF. The CDR3 DNA sequence: TGTGCCAGTAGTACCTCGGACAGGGGGCTGGGTGGCTACACCTTC. This rearrangement joins TRBV19 to TRBJ1-2; 11 bases map to TRBD1. CDR3 size: 15 residues. Trimming removed 4 bases from V and 7 bases from J; junction bases left unmatched: 8. Germline V CDR1 and CDR2: LNHDA, SQIVND (reference sequence).

J is TRBJ1-4 and V is TRBV7-6; tentatively, D is TRBD1 (5 bases). Between the trimmed V and J ends, which lost 6 bases and 5 bases, there was a span of 16 bases. The germline gives CDR1 SGHVS, CDR2 FNYEAQ. This CDR3 contains 15 residues. CDR3 in DNA: TGTGCCAGCAGACCCCGACAGAACCAAAATGAAAAACTGTTTTTT. Protein: CASRPRQNQNEKLFF.

The chain's CDR3 is CASSKAGSTEAFF. CDR3 DNA sequence: TGTGCCAGTAGTAAGGCGGGGAGCACTGAAGCTTTCTTT. This rearrangement joins TRBV19 to TRBJ1-1; no reliable D call. The V end lost 4 bases, the J end lost 4 bases, and 10 bases lay between the germline ends. The CDR3 sequence is 13 residues long. Germline V gene data show CDR1 as LNHDA and CDR2 as SQIVND (reference sequence).

The chain recombines TRBV7-9 with TRBJ2-1, with 7 bases lining up with TRBD1. Germline-derived CDR1 and CDR2 are SEHNR and FQNEAQ (reference sequence). J lost 7 bases, V lost 5 bases, and 2 bases had no gene match. This CDR3 spans 12 amino acids. The CDR3 nucleotides read TGTGCCAGCAGCACACAGGGGAATGAGCAGTTCTTC. Encoded protein: CASSTQGNEQFF.

The chain couples TRBV9 to TRBJ1-3, with D perhaps matching TRBD1 (6 bases). The CDR3 covers 16 residues. V was clipped by 0 bases and J by 4 bases, with 14 bases between them. CDR1 and CDR2 (germline): SGDLS, YYNGEE. The CDR3 region is CASSVATGASGNTIYF. The DNA of the CDR3 is TGTGCCAGCAGCGTAGCTACGGGGGCGTCCGGAAACACCATATATTTT.

The chain employs TRBV7-3 and TRBJ2-1; 10 bases align to TRBD1. The CDR3 length is 15 residues. J was trimmed by 8 bases and V by 1 base; bases with no gene match: 5. The germline gives CDR1 SGHTA, CDR2 FQGTGA. CDR3 nucleotides: TGTGCCAGCAGCTTAAGGGGACAGGGGTTCGATGAGCAGTTCTTC. This gives the protein CASSLRGQGFDEQFF.

In this sample, this clone turned up a few times. The chain joins TRBV4-1 to TRBJ2-3; TRBD2 aligns across 12 bases. The germline CDR1 and CDR2 sequences are MGHRA and YSYEKL. CDR3 size: 17 residues. J was trimmed by 5 bases and V by 6 bases; bases with no gene match: 12. The CDR3 sequence: CASRFLAGGPRGDTQYF. The CDR3 DNA follows: TGCGCCAGCAGGTTTCTAGCGGGAGGGCCCAGGGGAGATACGCAGTATTTT.

This clone occurred once. The chain has TRBV4-1 and TRBJ2-5; 9 bases match TRBD1. The CDR3 consists of 18 residues. CDR1 is MGHRA and CDR2 is YSYEKL in the germline V gene. The V and J ends lost 1 base and 4 bases, in that order; junction bases with no gene match: 13. The CDR3 bases are TGCGCCAGCAGCCAAGGCCGTCCGGGACAGGGATTATTAGAGACCCAGTACTTC. Its protein product is CASSQGRPGQGLLETQYF.

This chain connects TRBV7-8 to TRBJ2-5, with 12 bases fitting TRBD1. The J segment lost 4 bases and the V segment lost 6 bases, leaving 12 bases of the junction unmatched. Germline V lookup: CDR1 SGHVS, CDR2 FQNEAQ. The CDR3 extends over 17 amino acids. The CDR3 region is CASSTPTGTGGLETQYF. The CDR3 region has the DNA TGTGCCAGCAGTACACCCACCGGGACAGGGGGCTTAGAGACCCAGTACTTC.

The V and J genes are TRBV10-2 and TRBJ2-1; D is undetermined. From germline, CDR1 is WSHSY and CDR2 SAAADI. This CDR3 contains 14 residues. Trimming left V 4 bases short and J 7 bases short, with 14 bases between. This CDR3 is CASSGPGVWNEQFF. The CDR3 bases are TGCGCCAGCAGTGGCCCTGGGGTTTGGAATGAGCAGTTCTTC.

The gene calls are TRBV23-1 and TRBJ1-5; TRBD1 is a possible D gene (6 bases). TRBV23-1 is marked as an open reading frame, function uncertain. This CDR3 region has 14 residues. V was trimmed by 11 bases and J by 3 bases, leaving 17 bases between them. In DNA, the CDR3 is TGCGCCTTATGGGGGGGGCAGCACAATCAGCCCCAGCATTTT. Translating gives CALWGGQHNQPQHF.

The chain links TRBV3-1 (or the pseudogene TRBV3-2) to TRBJ1-2, with D possibly being TRBD1 (6 bases). The CDR3 is 13 amino acids. Germline V gene lookup returns CDR1 LGHDT and CDR2 YNNKEL (reference sequence). The V end was cut by 5 bases, the J end by 6 bases, with 13 bases between. The CDR3, as DNA: TGTGCCAGCAGCGAAACCGGGACAAATGGCTACACCTTC. It specifies CASSETGTNGYTF.

The CDR3 here is CASTSSLGSSNTNYGYTF. The CDR3 region has the DNA TGTGCCAGCACGTCGAGTCTGGGATCCTCTAATACTAACTATGGCTACACCTTC. J is TRBJ1-2 and V is TRBV9; D unresolved. With 6 bases removed from V and 0 bases from J, the gap between germline ends came to 24 bases. The CDR3 extends over 18 amino acids. Looked up from germline, CDR1 is SGDLS and CDR2 is YYNGEE. The full variable domain, with the rest looked up from reference TRBV9 and TRBJ1-2, is DSGVTQTPKHLITATGQRVTLRCSPRSGDLSVYWYQQSLDQGLQFLIQYYNGEERAKGNILERFSAQQFPDLHSELNLSSLELGDSALYFCASTSSLGSSNTNYGYTFGSGTRLTVV.

The chain links TRBV28 to TRBJ2-7; TRBD1 matches at 8 bases. CDR3 length: 12 amino acids. J was trimmed by 6 bases and V by 6 bases; bases with no gene match: 4. Germline assignment: CDR1 MDHEN and CDR2 SYDVKM. CDR3 sequence reads: CASSGQGGEQYV. The CDR3 region has the DNA TGTGCCAGCAGCGGACAGGGTGGCGAGCAGTACGTC.

This chain uses TRBV9 with TRBJ1-2; no reliable D call. V was trimmed by 0 bases and J by 6 bases, leaving 15 bases between them. The V gene's germline CDR1 is SGDLS and CDR2 YYNGEE. The CDR3 is 15 residues long. CDR3 protein: CASSVASPGSHGYTF. The CDR3 coding sequence is TGTGCCAGCAGCGTAGCTTCTCCGGGTTCCCATGGCTACACCTTC.

This clone was recorded a few times. The chain carries TRBV24-1 and TRBJ2-1; 10 bases align to TRBD1. V trimming: 9 bases; J trimming: 7 bases; junction bases outside the gene matches: 8. In germline, CDR1 is KGHDR, CDR2 SFDVKD. The CDR3 spans 14 residues. This CDR3 is CATFSGQGMNEQFF. CDR3 coding DNA: TGTGCCACCTTTTCGGGACAGGGGATGAATGAGCAGTTCTTC.

V is TRBV29-1 and J is TRBJ2-3, with D possibly matching TRBD2 (5 bases). The CDR3 is made up of 12 amino acids. Between the trimmed V and J ends, which lost 3 bases and 4 bases, there was a span of 8 bases. Looked up from germline, CDR1 is SQVTM and CDR2 is ANQGSEA. The CDR3 loop is CSVDDGADTQYF. The CDR3 coding sequence is TGCAGCGTTGATGACGGGGCAGATACGCAGTATTTT.

This rearrangement joins TRBV27 to TRBJ1-2; D unresolved. The CDR3 totals 15 residues. The germline gives CDR1 MNHEY, CDR2 SMNVEV (reference sequence). V lost 4 bases and J 1 base, leaving 13 bases between the germline ends. Here the CDR3 reads CASSSPSTGNYGYTF. In DNA, the CDR3 is TGTGCCAGCAGTTCTCCCTCAACCGGTAACTATGGCTACACCTTC.

The chain couples TRBV19 to TRBJ1-3; D unclear. Trimming took off 5 bases at V and 2 bases at J, with 10 bases between the two ends. Germline V gene sequence: CDR1 LNHDA, CDR2 SQIVND (reference sequence). The CDR3 covers 14 residues. This CDR3 reads CASSVGLPGNTIYF. The CDR3 DNA sequence: TGTGCCAGTAGTGTAGGACTCCCTGGAAACACCATATATTTT.

The chain is built from TRBV27 and TRBJ2-2; 9 bases match TRBD2. V shed 5 bases, J shed 8 bases, and the junction held 9 bases outside the gene matches. The V gene's germline CDR1 is MNHEY and CDR2 SMNVEV (reference sequence). This CDR3 is built from 15 residues. Here the CDR3 DNA reads TGTGCCAGCAGTCCATTAGCGGGAGCGACGGGGGAGCTGTTTTTT. This sequence encodes CASSPLAGATGELFF.

This rearrangement joins TRBV2 to TRBJ1-4; possible D gene TRBD1, 5 bases. CDR3 length: 15 amino acids. CDR1 and CDR2 from the germline V gene are SNHLY and FYNNEI. V lost 6 bases, J lost 11 bases, and 22 bases lay in between. CDR3 loop: CASRPGTDVPWKLFF. The CDR3 DNA follows: TGTGCCAGCAGGCCTGGGACGGACGTCCCGTGGAAACTGTTTTTT.

The rearrangement joins TRBV14 to TRBJ2-2; 7 bases match TRBD2. V was pared by 4 bases and J by 5 bases, with 4 bases of the junction left unmatched. Germline loops: CDR1 SGHDN, CDR2 FVKESK. CDR3 size: 14 residues. This CDR3 is CASSPLGGTGELFF. DNA for the CDR3: TGTGCCAGCAGCCCACTGGGGGGGACCGGGGAGCTGTTTTTT.

This clone turned up a few times. The V call is TRBV19, the J call TRBJ1-4, with 7 positions matching TRBD1. V lost 5 bases, J lost 3 bases, and 6 bases stayed unmatched. Looked up from germline, CDR1 is LNHDA and CDR2 is SQIVND (reference sequence). This CDR3 has 15 amino acids. The CDR3 region has the DNA TGTGCCAGTAGTTCAACAGGGGAGGCTAATGAAAAACTGTTTTTT. Translation gives CASSSTGEANEKLFF.

This clone was seen a single time. The chain is built from TRBV20-1 and TRBJ2-1; the D gene is possibly TRBD1 (6 bases). The CDR3 is made up of 14 amino acids. V was pared by 3 bases and J by 9 bases, with 18 bases between. Germline V gene sequence: CDR1 DFQATT, CDR2 SNEGSKA (reference sequence). The CDR3 protein is CSASRGQTWGEQFF. The CDR3 bases are TGCAGTGCTAGTCGGGGACAAACGTGGGGTGAGCAGTTCTTC.